These 26 T cell receptor beta chains were sequenced from one sample in a study of OX40 agonist ivuxolimab in advanced cancers. The protocol was immunoSEQ multiplex PCR, while the TCRdb copy is restricted to in-frame clones and leaves out a portion. In the table there are several thousand clones, roughly 90% of which are singletons. Sequencing used CD4+ or CD8+ T cells sorted from blood, obtained in a trial of the OX40 agonist ivuxolimab. The receptors were gathered from an adult with an advanced solid tumor such as melanoma, head and neck, liver or kidney cancer.

The chain carries TRBV6-5 and TRBJ1-1, with D possibly being TRBD1 (6 bases). Trimming shortened V by 4 bases and J by 5 bases, and 14 bases separated the two germline ends. CDR1 MNHEY and CDR2 SVGAGI come from the germline V gene. This CDR3 spans 14 amino acids. CDR3 DNA: TGTGCCAGCAGTTTACACCCACAGGGAACTGAAGCTTTCTTT. The encoded protein is CASSLHPQGTEAFF.

The genes are TRBV4-3 and TRBJ1-5, with D unresolved. The germline V gene has CDR1 LGHNA and CDR2 YSLEER. This CDR3 comprises 15 residues. V was shortened by 1 base and J by 3 bases, with 10 bases between the two germline ends. The CDR3 reads CASSQAEGFNQPQHF. The CDR3 coding sequence is TGCGCCAGCAGCCAAGCGGAAGGCTTCAATCAGCCCCAGCATTTT.

The chain couples TRBV27 to TRBJ2-1; 8 bases align to TRBD1. From germline, CDR1 is MNHEY and CDR2 SMNVEV (reference sequence). Trimming took 4 bases from V and 6 from J; bases not matched to a gene: 5. This CDR3 comprises 14 residues. The CDR3 loop reads CASSYRGESNEQFF. Here the CDR3 DNA reads TGTGCCAGCAGTTACAGGGGGGAATCCAATGAGCAGTTCTTC.

Only a few counts were recorded for this clone. The J gene is TRBJ1-2, the V gene TRBV4-1; tentative D call: TRBD1 (5 bases). CDR1 is MGHRA and CDR2 is YSYEKL in the germline V gene. Trimming pared 0 bases from V and 3 bases from J, leaving 11 bases between. This CDR3 has 15 amino acids. The DNA for the CDR3 is TGCGCCAGCAGCCAAGAAAGGGGAATCTACTATGGCTACACCTTC. Its protein is CASSQERGIYYGYTF.

The rearrangement joins TRBV30 to TRBJ1-6, with TRBD1 matching over 10 bases. Per germline, CDR1 GTSNPN and CDR2 SVGIG (reference sequence). The CDR3 spans 14 residues. The V and J ends lost 4 bases and 9 bases, in that order; junction bases with no gene match: 6. The CDR3 loop reads CAWTLDRGGSPLHF. The CDR3 DNA is TGTGCCTGGACCCTGGACAGGGGGGGTTCACCCCTCCACTTT.

The V gene is TRBV21-1, the J gene TRBJ2-2; no check of the table's D call, TRBD2, against the DNA was made. TRBV21-1 is shown as a pseudogene. The CDR3 is 15 amino acids. The CDR3 coding sequence is TGTGCCAGCAGCCGAATAGCGGGAGCTCCCGGGGAGCTGTTTTTT. Translation: CASSRIAGAPGELFF.

The rearrangement uses TRBV28 and TRBJ1-5, with no clear D. V dropped 4 bases and J dropped 0 bases, with 7 bases sitting between them. Per the germline V gene, CDR1 is MDHEN and CDR2 is SYDVKM. This CDR3 is 14 amino acids long. The CDR3 protein is CASSSSYSNQPQHF. For the CDR3, the DNA is TGTGCCAGCAGTTCAAGTTATAGCAATCAGCCCCAGCATTTT.

The genes are TRBV19 and TRBJ1-2, with D maybe TRBD1 (6 bases). Trimming stripped 7 bases from V and 3 bases from J, with 18 bases between. This CDR3 spans 15 amino acids. Germline V CDR1 and CDR2: LNHDA, SQIVND (reference sequence). The CDR3 protein is CASIPVATGHYGYTF. Written as DNA, the CDR3 is TGTGCCAGTATCCCCGTCGCGACAGGCCACTATGGCTACACCTTC.

V is TRBV9 and J is TRBJ2-2; tentative D call: TRBD2 (6 bases). CDR1 is SGDLS, CDR2 YYNGEE, per germline. The V and J ends lost 3 bases and 7 bases respectively, with 13 bases between them. The CDR3 has 14 residues. CDR3 in amino acids: CASSASSEDGELFF. The CDR3 nucleotides are TGTGCCAGCAGCGCTTCTAGCGAAGACGGGGAGCTGTTTTTT.

V is TRBV7-9 and J is TRBJ1-3; 7 nucleotides line up with TRBD1. Per the germline V gene, CDR1 is SEHNR and CDR2 is FQNEAQ (reference sequence). Trimming cost V 5 bases and J 6 bases; bases outside gene matches: 7. The CDR3 is made up of 14 amino acids. The CDR3 DNA is TGTGCCAGCAGCCGCGTCGAGGGGGCAAACACCATATATTTT. Translation gives CASSRVEGANTIYF.

This clone was counted a few times. The rearrangement joins TRBV19 to TRBJ1-1; no definite D call. Germline CDR1 reads LNHDA; CDR2 reads SQIVND (reference sequence). Trimming shortened V by 1 base and J by 1 base, and 1 base separated the two germline ends. The CDR3 is 12 residues long. The CDR3 sequence: CASSIGNTEAFF. For the CDR3, the DNA is TGTGCCAGTAGTATAGGGAACACTGAAGCTTTCTTT.

The chain uses TRBV4-1 and TRBJ2-7, with TRBD2 matching 11 bases. Germline trimming cut 3 bases from V and 3 bases from J; bases unmatched to any gene: 7. Germline V CDR1 and CDR2: MGHRA, YSYEKL. This CDR3 is built from 16 residues. The CDR3: CASSQGGSGGVYEQYF. In nucleotides, the CDR3 is TGCGCCAGCAGCCAGGGTGGTAGCGGGGGGGTCTACGAGCAGTACTTC.

The chain joins TRBV4-3 to TRBJ2-7; TRBD1 is a possible D gene (6 bases). Germline CDR1 reads LGHNA; CDR2 reads YSLEER. This CDR3 comprises 15 residues. V gave up 6 bases and J gave up 4 bases, with 19 bases separating them. The CDR3 DNA sequence: TGCGCCAGCAGTCCCTTATCAGGGGAATGGTACGAGCAGTACTTC. It yields the protein CASSPLSGEWYEQYF.

V usage is TRBV4-3 and J usage is TRBJ2-7; D is perhaps TRBD2 (6 bases). This CDR3 is 15 amino acids long. Trimming removed 6 bases from V and 4 bases from J, with 19 bases in between. Germline V CDR1 and CDR2: LGHNA, YSLEER. The CDR3 nucleotides read TGCGCCAGCAGTCTCGCCCCGGGGGAGAAGTACGAGCAGTACTTC. The encoded protein is CASSLAPGEKYEQYF.

The V and J genes are TRBV30 and TRBJ2-1; weak D call: TRBD2 (6 bases). CDR1 is GTSNPN, CDR2 SVGIG, per germline (reference sequence). This CDR3 comprises 14 residues. Trimming cost V 4 bases and J 3 bases, with 13 bases left between them. The chain's CDR3 is CAWTWPSDYNEQFF. In nucleotides, the CDR3 is TGTGCCTGGACTTGGCCTAGCGACTACAATGAGCAGTTCTTC.

This rearrangement joins TRBV30 to TRBJ1-3; maybe TRBD1 (5 bases). Germline CDR1 GTSNPN, CDR2 SVGIG (reference sequence). The CDR3 has 14 residues. V was pared by 6 bases and J by 0 bases, with 12 bases between. The CDR3 DNA reads as TGTGCCTGTCACAGGTCAAGCTCTGGAAACACCATATATTTT. Amino acid sequence: CACHRSSSGNTIYF.

V is TRBV7-9 and J is TRBJ1-4, with a possible D match to TRBD1 (6 bases). V lost 6 bases and J 5 bases, leaving 19 bases between the germline ends. The length of the CDR3 is 16 residues. Germline V gene data show CDR1 as SEHNR and CDR2 as FQNEAQ (reference sequence). The CDR3: CASRRESGAPNEKLFF. The CDR3 region has the DNA TGTGCCAGCAGGCGAGAATCAGGGGCCCCGAATGAAAAACTGTTTTTT.

V gene TRBV15 combines with J gene TRBJ2-7; D possibly corresponds to TRBD1 (6 bases). V was cut by 5 bases and J by 1 base, with 9 bases left in between. CDR3 size: 13 residues. Germline values: CDR1 LNHNV, CDR2 YYDKDF (reference sequence). In nucleotides, the CDR3 is TGTGCCACCAGCTTCGGGACATCCTACGAGCAGTACTTC. Its translation is CATSFGTSYEQYF.

This chain links TRBV30 with TRBJ2-7; D unresolved. Trimming pared 2 bases from V and 3 bases from J, leaving 5 bases between. Germline V gives CDR1 GTSNPN, CDR2 SVGIG (reference sequence). The CDR3 consists of 11 residues. The CDR3 DNA reads TGTGCCTGGAGTTATCTCTACGAGCAGTACTTC. This gives the protein CAWSYLYEQYF.

V and J are TRBV28 and TRBJ2-6, with no clear D. There are 15 residues in the CDR3. CDR1 MDHEN and CDR2 SYDVKM come from the germline V gene. The V gene lost 6 bases and the J gene lost 0 bases, with 9 bases spanning the gap. The CDR3 DNA reads as TGTGCCAGCAGGTCTTCCCTCTCTGGGGCCAACGTCCTGACTTTC. Protein product: CASRSSLSGANVLTF. The full variable domain, in which reference TRBV28 and TRBJ2-6 provide the parts outside the CDR3, is DVKVTQSSRYLVKRTGEKVFLECVQDMDHENMFWYRQDPGLGLRLIYFSYDVKMKEKGDIPEGYSVSREKKERFSLILESASTNQTSMYLCASRSSLSGANVLTFGAGSRLTVL.

This CDR3 reads CASSLDSLHNEQFF. As DNA, the CDR3 is TGTGCCAGCAGCCTAGACTCACTACACAATGAGCAGTTCTTC. V usage is TRBV7-2 and J usage is TRBJ2-1; no clear D gene. The CDR3 is 14 amino acids. Germline loops: CDR1 SGHTA, CDR2 FQGNSA. The V gene lost 5 bases and the J gene lost 5 bases, with 13 bases spanning the gap.

J is TRBJ2-1 and V is TRBV7-9; perhaps TRBD2 as D (6 bases). V was clipped by 5 bases and J by 7 bases, with 18 bases between them. This CDR3 contains 15 residues. CDR1 and CDR2 (germline): SEHNR, FQNEAQ (reference sequence). The CDR3: CASSPSRERRNEQFF. The CDR3 DNA reads TGTGCCAGCAGCCCCAGCCGGGAGCGTCGGAATGAGCAGTTCTTC.

The gene calls are TRBV7-9 and TRBJ2-1, with D perhaps assigned TRBD1 or TRBD2 (5 bases each). Between the trimmed V and J ends, which lost 5 bases and 4 bases, there was a span of 21 bases. The CDR3 length is 17 residues. Germline loops: CDR1 SEHNR, CDR2 FQNEAQ (reference sequence). CDR3 DNA: TGTGCCAGCAGCGGCCGGGACCACGATTTAACGTACAATGAGCAGTTCTTC. This encodes CASSGRDHDLTYNEQFF.

The V call is TRBV4-1, the J call TRBJ1-3; weak D call: TRBD1 (5 bases). CDR1 and CDR2 from the germline V gene are MGHRA and YSYEKL. V dropped 9 bases and J dropped 2 bases, with 11 bases sitting between them. The CDR3 has 13 amino acids. The CDR3 DNA is TGCGCCAGTAGGGGTGCACCTGGAAACACCATATATTTT. This encodes CASRGAPGNTIYF.

The chain recombines TRBV7-9 with TRBJ2-6; D remains ambiguous. V dropped 4 bases and J dropped 0 bases, with 1 base sitting between them. This CDR3 spans 13 amino acids. From germline, CDR1 is SEHNR and CDR2 FQNEAQ (reference sequence). The CDR3 DNA reads TGTGCCAGCAGCTACTCTGGGGCCAACGTCCTGACTTTC. This codes for CASSYSGANVLTF.

Details on this clone: The same CDR3 also results from other DNA sequences found in this sample. This chain links TRBV5-1 with TRBJ1-1, with TRBD1 as a possible D gene (6 bases). The germline V gene encodes CDR1 SGHRS and CDR2 YFSETQ. V shed 4 bases and J shed 4 bases, with 17 bases lying between them. CDR3 length equals 15 residues. The CDR3 loop reads CASSLTQGKGTEAFF. CDR3 bases: TGCGCCAGCAGCCTCACACAGGGAAAAGGCACTGAAGCTTTCTTT. Based on the CDR3 plus reference TRBV5-1 and TRBJ1-1, the full variable domain is KAGVTQTPRYLIKTRGQQVTLSCSPISGHRSVSWYQQTPGQGLQFLFEYFSETQRNKGNFPGRFSGRQFSNSRSEMNVSTLELGDSALYLCASSLTQGKGTEAFFGQGTRLTVV.